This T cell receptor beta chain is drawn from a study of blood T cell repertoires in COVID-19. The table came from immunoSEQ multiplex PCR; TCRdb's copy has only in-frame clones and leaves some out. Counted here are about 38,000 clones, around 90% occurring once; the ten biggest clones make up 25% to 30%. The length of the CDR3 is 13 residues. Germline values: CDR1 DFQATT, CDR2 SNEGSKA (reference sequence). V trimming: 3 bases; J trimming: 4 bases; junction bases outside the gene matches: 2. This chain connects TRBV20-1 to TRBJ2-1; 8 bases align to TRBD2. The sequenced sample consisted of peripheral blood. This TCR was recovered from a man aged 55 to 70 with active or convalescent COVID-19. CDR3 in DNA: TGCAGTGCTAGTAGCGGGACGTACAATGAGCAGTTCTTC. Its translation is CSASSGTYNEQFF.